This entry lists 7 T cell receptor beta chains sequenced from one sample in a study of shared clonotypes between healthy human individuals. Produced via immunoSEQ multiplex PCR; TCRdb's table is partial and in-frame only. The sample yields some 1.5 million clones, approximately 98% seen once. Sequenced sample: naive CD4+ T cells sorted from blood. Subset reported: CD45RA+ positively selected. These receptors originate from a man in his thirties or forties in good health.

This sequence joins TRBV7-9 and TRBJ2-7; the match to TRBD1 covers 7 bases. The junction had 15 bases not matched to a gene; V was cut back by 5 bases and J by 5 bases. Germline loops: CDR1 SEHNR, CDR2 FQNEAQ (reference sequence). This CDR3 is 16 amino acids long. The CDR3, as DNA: TGTGCCAGCAGCCCCATGACAGGGCCTGTCCCCCACGAGCAGTACTTC. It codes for CASSPMTGPVPHEQYF.

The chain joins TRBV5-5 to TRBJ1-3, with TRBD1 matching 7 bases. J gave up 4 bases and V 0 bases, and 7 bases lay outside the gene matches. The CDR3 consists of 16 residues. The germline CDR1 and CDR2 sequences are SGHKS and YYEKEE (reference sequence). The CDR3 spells CASSLEGTANGNTIYF. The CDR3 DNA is TGTGCCAGCAGCTTGGAGGGGACAGCCAACGGAAACACCATATATTTT.

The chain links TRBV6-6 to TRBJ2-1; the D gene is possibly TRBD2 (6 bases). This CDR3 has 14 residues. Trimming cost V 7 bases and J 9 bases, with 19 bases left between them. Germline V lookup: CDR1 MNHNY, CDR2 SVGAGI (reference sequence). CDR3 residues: CASTNLGGESEQFF. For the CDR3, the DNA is TGTGCCAGCACCAACCTGGGAGGCGAAAGTGAGCAGTTCTTC.

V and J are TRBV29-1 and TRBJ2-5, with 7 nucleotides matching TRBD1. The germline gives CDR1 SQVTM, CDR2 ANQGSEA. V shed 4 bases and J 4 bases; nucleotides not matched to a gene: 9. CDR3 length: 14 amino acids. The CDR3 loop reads CSVARSGGTETQYF. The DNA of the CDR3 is TGCAGCGTTGCAAGGTCAGGGGGTACAGAGACCCAGTACTTC.

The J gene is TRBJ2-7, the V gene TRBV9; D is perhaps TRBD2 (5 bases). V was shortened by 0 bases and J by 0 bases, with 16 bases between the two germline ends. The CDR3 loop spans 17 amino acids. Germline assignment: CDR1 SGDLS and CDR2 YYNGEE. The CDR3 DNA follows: TGTGCCAGCAGCGTAGGGACTCGGACGGATAGCTCCTACGAGCAGTACTTC. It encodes CASSVGTRTDSSYEQYF.

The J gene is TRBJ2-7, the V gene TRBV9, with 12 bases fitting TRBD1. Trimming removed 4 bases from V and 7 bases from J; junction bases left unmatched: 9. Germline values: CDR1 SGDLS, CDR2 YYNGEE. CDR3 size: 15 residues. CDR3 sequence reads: CASSIGTGGIREQYF. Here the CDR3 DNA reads TGTGCCAGCAGCATAGGGACAGGGGGCATAAGGGAGCAGTACTTC.

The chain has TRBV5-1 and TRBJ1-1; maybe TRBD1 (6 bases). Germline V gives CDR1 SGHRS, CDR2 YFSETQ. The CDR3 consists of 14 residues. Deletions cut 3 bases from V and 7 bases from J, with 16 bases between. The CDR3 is CASSSERTADEAFF. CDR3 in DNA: TGCGCCAGCAGCTCCGAACGGACAGCAGATGAAGCTTTCTTT.